A selection of T cell receptor beta chains follows, all from one sample in a study of PD-L1 blockade in urothelial cancer. The table came from immunoSEQ multiplex PCR; TCRdb's copy has only in-frame clones and leaves some out. The sample lists roughly 84,000 clones, more than 75% occurring once. The sequenced sample was PBMCs, obtained around atezolizumab (anti-PD-L1) treatment. The receptors were sampled from a man in his sixties or seventies with urothelial cancer. The CDR3 runs from the conserved cysteine through the conserved F or W. A D gene is named only where the DNA matches it firmly. Rows give clone size only sometimes, using once, few, many, or a class for an expanded clone.

d_gene | abundance | j_gene | v_gene | CDR3nt | CDR3aa
TRBD2 | . | TRBJ2-2 | TRBV6-1 | TGTGCCAGCAGCCTAGCGGGAGTAGGGGAGCTGTTTTTT | CASSLAGVGELFF
. | . | TRBJ1-1 | TRBV14 | TGTGCCAGCAGCCTACAAGGCGGGACCCTTGGGACTGAAGCTTTCTTT | CASSLQGGTLGTEAFF
TRBD1 | . | TRBJ1-1 | TRBV4-1 | TGCGCCAGCAGCCAAGATCAGGGGGAGAACACTGAAGCTTTCTTT | CASSQDQGENTEAFF
. | . | TRBJ1-1 | TRBV5-2 | TGTGCCAGCAGCCTGGGACAGGGGGCGCTTACTGAAGCTTTCTTT | CASSLGQGALTEAFF
. | . | TRBJ1-2 | TRBV7-2 | TGTGCCAGCAGCTTAGACGCCAGGGAGGACTATGGCTACACCTTC | CASSLDAREDYGYTF
TRBD1 | few | TRBJ2-1 | TRBV27 | TGTGCCAGCAGTTTAAGACAGGGGGGCCATGGGCAGTTCTTC | CASSLRQGGHGQFF
. | . | TRBJ2-2 | TRBV9 | TGTGCCAGTGGTGGGGGGGCCGGGAACACCGGGGAGCTGTTTTTT | CASGGGAGNTGELFF
. | . | TRBJ1-2 | TRBV4-2 | TGTGCCAGCAGCCAAGATTTACAGGGAAACTATGGCTACACCTTC | CASSQDLQGNYGYTF
TRBD2 | few | TRBJ2-3 | TRBV29-1 | TGCAGCGTTGACGGTCAGCGCGGGGGGTCCGATACGCAGTATTTT | CSVDGQRGGSDTQYF
TRBD1 | . | TRBJ1-5 | TRBV19 | TGTGCCAGTAGTGGACAGGGTATAAGTCAGCCCCAGCATTTT | CASSGQGISQPQHF
. | few | TRBJ1-1 | TRBV28 | TGTGCCAGCAGTTTAGGTGAGGCTGAAGCTTTCTTT | CASSLGEAEAFF
. | . | TRBJ1-5 | TRBV10-2 | TGCGCCAGCACCCAGGGAGGGAATCAGCCCCAGCATTTT | CASTQGGNQPQHF
. | . | TRBJ2-7 | TRBV21-1 | TGTGCCAGCAGGCACGACAGGGCCTACGAGCAGTACTTC | CASRHDRAYEQYF
. | . | TRBJ1-6 | TRBV7-9 | TGTGCCAGCAGCTCCGGACAGAATTCACCCCTCCACTTT | CASSSGQNSPLHF
TRBD1 | . | TRBJ1-2 | TRBV9 | TGTGCCAGCAGCGGGGCCGACAGGGGATTTTATGGCTACACCTTC | CASSGADRGFYGYTF
. | . | TRBJ2-3 | TRBV7-9 | TGTGCCAGCAGCTTAGGCATAGGGGCTAGGGCAGATACGCAGTATTTT | CASSLGIGARADTQYF
. | . | TRBJ1-1 | TRBV6-5 | TGTGCCAGCAGACGAGACAGTAACACTGAAGCTTTCTTT | CASRRDSNTEAFF
TRBD2 | few | TRBJ2-7 | TRBV30 | TGTGCCTGGAGGGGAGGAACGGGAGGGCCCCACGAGCAGTACTTC | CAWRGGTGGPHEQYF